This T cell receptor (beta chain) was observed in a study of blood T cell repertoires in COVID-19. Study summary: The United States, Italy and Spain provided the acute and convalescent COVID-19 samples. PBMCs, B-cell-depleted T cells, or T cells provided the cDNA or gDNA that made up the material.

This CDR3 is 13 amino acids long. Germline assignment: CDR1 SSHAT and CDR2 FNYEAQ (reference sequence). Only a few counts were recorded for this clone. The junction departs from germline at one end; a sequencing error may be responsible. Under the authors' procedure: Researchers report that nucleated cell counts were estimated from reference gene primer amplification. The assay was immunoSEQ multiplex PCR, and TCRdb's table has in-frame clones only and misses some. The V and J calls and clone size come from that table; D and trimming were worked out from the DNA. The top ten hold about 3% of the sample, which has around 500,000 clones, 80% to 90% seen once.

Sample: peripheral blood. The receptor's source is a human donor in a cohort sampled during active COVID-19. The chain recombines TRBV7-7 with TRBJ1-5; D remains unclear. CDR3 region: CASSLDDQQPQHF. CDR3 bases: TGTGCTAGCAGCTTAGACGATCAGCAGCCCCAGCATTTT.